This TCR beta chain was identified in a study of cytomegalovirus exposure and HLA in healthy donors. The PCR made use of 60 Vbeta and 13 Jbeta primers. The table came from immunoSEQ multiplex PCR; TCRdb's copy has only in-frame clones and leaves some out. The table lists some 120,000 clones, around two thirds of them singletons. This TCR was sampled from a woman aged 40 to 50 in good health and CMV-seropositive. The sequenced sample was PBMCs.

CDR3 sequence (DNA): TGTGCCAGCAGTGAACAGGAAATCTATGGCTACACCTTC. This sequence encodes CASSEQEIYGYTF. This chain uses TRBV25-1 with TRBJ1-2, with D unclear. The CDR3 length is 13 residues. Trimming left V 2 bases short and J 4 bases short, with 8 bases between. Per germline, CDR1 MGHDK and CDR2 SYGVNS.